This T cell receptor (beta chain) was identified during a study of T cell responses to AZD1222 COVID-19 vaccine. Study findings and constraints: Unmutated regions of variants are reportedly targeted by nearly half of spike-specific TCRs. Recipients of AZD1222 seropositive at baseline numbered only 5 or 6. Females made up more of the donors, who were largely white British, and clonal diversity may have come out too low. Spike regions recognized by vaccine-associated CD4 TCRs spanned the protein, led by 160-218 and 743-854.

The CDR3 is made up of 14 amino acids. Germline CDR1 LNHDA, CDR2 SQIVND (reference sequence). The V end was cut by 6 bases, the J end by 4 bases, with 15 bases between. With respect to this clone: Its cognate antigen is unknown.

Some clones are missing from TCRdb's copy, which holds only in-frame ones; the method was immunoSEQ multiplex PCR. The repertoire has about 50,000 clones, around 85% of them found once; the top ten carry around 20%. This TCR was sampled from an adult in good health. Material: peripheral blood, obtained on day 0 of MenACWY control vaccination. The chain carries TRBV19 and TRBJ1-1, with D tentatively TRBD1 (5 bases). CDR3: CASSPGTLGTEAFF. DNA of the CDR3: TGTGCCAGTAGCCCCGGGACCCTGGGCACTGAAGCTTTCTTT.